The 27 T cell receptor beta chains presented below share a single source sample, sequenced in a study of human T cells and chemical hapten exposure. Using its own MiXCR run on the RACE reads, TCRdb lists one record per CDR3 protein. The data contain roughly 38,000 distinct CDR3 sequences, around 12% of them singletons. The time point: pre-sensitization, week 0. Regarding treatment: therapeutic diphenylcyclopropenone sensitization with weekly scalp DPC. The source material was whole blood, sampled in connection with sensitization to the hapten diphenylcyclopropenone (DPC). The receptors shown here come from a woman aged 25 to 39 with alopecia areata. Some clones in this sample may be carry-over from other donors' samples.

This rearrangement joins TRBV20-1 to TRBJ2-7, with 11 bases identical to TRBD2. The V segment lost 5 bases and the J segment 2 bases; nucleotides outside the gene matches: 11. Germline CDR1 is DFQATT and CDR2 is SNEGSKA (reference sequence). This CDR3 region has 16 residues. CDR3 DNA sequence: TGCAGTGCTCCTCTACGTCTAGCGGGAGGAACCTACGAGCAGTACTTC. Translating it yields CSAPLRLAGGTYEQYF.

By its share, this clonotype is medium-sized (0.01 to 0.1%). The CDR3 nucleotides read TGTGCCAGCAGTTTACCGGGGACGGCCTACGAGCAGTACTTC. Translated: CASSLPGTAYEQYF. The chain joins TRBV28 to TRBJ2-7; the D call may be TRBD1 or TRBD2 (5 bases each). The germline V gene encodes CDR1 MDHEN and CDR2 SYDVKM. This CDR3 contains 14 residues. Trimming removed 2 bases at V and 2 bases at J, with 10 bases between. The full variable domain, completed using reference TRBV28 and TRBJ2-7, is DVKVTQSSRYLVKRTGEKVFLECVQDMDHENMFWYRQDPGLGLRLIYFSYDVKMKEKGDIPEGYSVSREKKERFSLILESASTNQTSMYLCASSLPGTAYEQYFGPGTRLTVT.

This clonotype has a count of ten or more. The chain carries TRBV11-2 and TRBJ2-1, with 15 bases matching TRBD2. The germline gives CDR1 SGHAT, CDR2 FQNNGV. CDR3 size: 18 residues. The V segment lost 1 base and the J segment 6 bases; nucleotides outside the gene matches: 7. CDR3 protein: CASSLGTSGRARRNEQFF. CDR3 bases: TGTGCCAGCAGCTTAGGGACTAGCGGGAGGGCCCGTCGCAATGAGCAGTTCTTC. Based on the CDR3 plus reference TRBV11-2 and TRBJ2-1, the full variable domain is EAGVAQSPRYKIIEKRQSVAFWCNPISGHATLYWYQQILGQGPKLLIQFQNNGVVDDSQLPKDRFSAERLKGVDSTLKIQPAKLEDSAVYLCASSLGTSGRARRNEQFFGPGTRLTVL.

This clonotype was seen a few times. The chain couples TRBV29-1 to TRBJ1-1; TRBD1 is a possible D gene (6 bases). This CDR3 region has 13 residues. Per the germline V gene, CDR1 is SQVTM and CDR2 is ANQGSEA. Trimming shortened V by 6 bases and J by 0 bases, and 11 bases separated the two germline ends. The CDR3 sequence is CSVLDRMNTEAFF. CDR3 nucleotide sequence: TGCAGCGTACTAGACAGGATGAACACTGAAGCTTTCTTT.

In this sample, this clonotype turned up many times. As DNA, the CDR3 is TGTGCCAGCAGCTTATACAGGAACACTGAAGCTTTCTTT. It codes for CASSLYRNTEAFF. The gene calls are TRBV7-3 and TRBJ1-1; no firm D call. V lost 2 bases to trimming and J lost 1 base, with 5 bases between them. This CDR3 has 13 residues. Germline V gene lookup returns CDR1 SGHTA and CDR2 FQGTGA.

CDR3 amino acids: CASSTSGTGHNEQFF. DNA for the CDR3: TGCGCCAGCAGCACGTCGGGGACAGGTCACAATGAGCAGTTCTTC. V gene TRBV5-1 combines with J gene TRBJ2-1; 8 positions agree with TRBD1. The junction had 8 bases not matched to a gene; V was cut back by 4 bases and J by 5 bases. CDR1 and CDR2 from the germline V gene are SGHRS and YFSETQ. The CDR3 consists of 15 residues. Drawing the rest from reference TRBV5-1 and TRBJ2-1, the complete variable domain is KAGVTQTPRYLIKTRGQQVTLSCSPISGHRSVSWYQQTPGQGLQFLFEYFSETQRNKGNFPGRFSGRQFSNSRSEMNVSTLELGDSALYLCASSTSGTGHNEQFFGPGTRLTVL.

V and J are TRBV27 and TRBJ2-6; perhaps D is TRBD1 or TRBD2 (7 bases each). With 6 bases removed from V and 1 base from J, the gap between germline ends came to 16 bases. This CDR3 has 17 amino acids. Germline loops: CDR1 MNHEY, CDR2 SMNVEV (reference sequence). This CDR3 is CASRGRGLASGANVLTF. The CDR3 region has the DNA TGTGCCAGCAGGGGGAGGGGGCTCGCTTCTGGGGCCAACGTCCTGACTTTC.

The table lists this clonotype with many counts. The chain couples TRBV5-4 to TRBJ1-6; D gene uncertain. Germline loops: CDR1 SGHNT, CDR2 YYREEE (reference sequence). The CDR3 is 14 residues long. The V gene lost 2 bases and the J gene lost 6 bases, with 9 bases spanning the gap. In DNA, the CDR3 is TGTGCCAGCAGCTTATCCGGGGTTAATTCACCCCTCCACTTT. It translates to CASSLSGVNSPLHF.

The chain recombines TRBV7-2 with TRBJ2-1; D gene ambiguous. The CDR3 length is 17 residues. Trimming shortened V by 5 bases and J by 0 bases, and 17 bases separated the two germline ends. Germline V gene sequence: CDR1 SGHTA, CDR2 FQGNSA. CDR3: CASSVIWTEISYNEQFF. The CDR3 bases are TGTGCCAGCAGCGTCATTTGGACGGAGATCTCCTACAATGAGCAGTTCTTC.

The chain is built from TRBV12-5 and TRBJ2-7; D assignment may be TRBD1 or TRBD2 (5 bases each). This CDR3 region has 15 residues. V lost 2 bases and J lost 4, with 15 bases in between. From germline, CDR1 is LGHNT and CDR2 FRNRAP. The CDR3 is CASGLWQGPSYEQYF. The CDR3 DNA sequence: TGTGCTAGTGGTTTGTGGCAGGGACCCTCGTACGAGCAGTACTTC.

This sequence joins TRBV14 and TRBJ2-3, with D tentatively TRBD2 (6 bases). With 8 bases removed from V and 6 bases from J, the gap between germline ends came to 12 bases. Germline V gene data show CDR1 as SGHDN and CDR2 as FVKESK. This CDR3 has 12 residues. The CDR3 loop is CASGGTGDTQYF. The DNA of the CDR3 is TGTGCCAGCGGCGGGACTGGGGATACGCAGTATTTT.

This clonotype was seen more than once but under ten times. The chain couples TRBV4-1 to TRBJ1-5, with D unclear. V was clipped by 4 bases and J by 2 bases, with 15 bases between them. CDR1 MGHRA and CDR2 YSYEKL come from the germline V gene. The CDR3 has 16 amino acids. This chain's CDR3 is CASSRVTGLGNQPQHF. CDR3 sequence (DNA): TGCGCCAGCAGCCGAGTGACCGGGTTGGGCAATCAGCCCCAGCATTTT.

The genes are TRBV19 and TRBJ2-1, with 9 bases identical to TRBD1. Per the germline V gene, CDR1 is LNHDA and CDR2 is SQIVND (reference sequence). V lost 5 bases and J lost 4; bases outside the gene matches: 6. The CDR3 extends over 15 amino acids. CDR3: CASSPGQGRYNEQFF. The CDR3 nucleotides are TGTGCCAGTAGTCCCGGACAGGGGAGATACAATGAGCAGTTCTTC.

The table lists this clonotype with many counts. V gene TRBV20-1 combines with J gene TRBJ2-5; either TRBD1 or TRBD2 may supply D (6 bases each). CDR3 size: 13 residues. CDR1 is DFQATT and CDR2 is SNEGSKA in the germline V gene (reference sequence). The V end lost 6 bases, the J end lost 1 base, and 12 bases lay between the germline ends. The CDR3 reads CSAGGSIQETQYF. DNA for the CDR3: TGCAGTGCGGGGGGCAGCATCCAAGAGACCCAGTACTTC.

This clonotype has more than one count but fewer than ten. The CDR3 spells CASSYERNVGKNTIYF. The CDR3 nucleotides read TGTGCCAGCAGTTACGAAAGGAATGTGGGGAAAAACACCATATATTTT. This chain joins TRBV6-5 and TRBJ1-3; D gene ambiguous. The germline V gene encodes CDR1 MNHEY and CDR2 SVGAGI. The CDR3 loop spans 16 amino acids. Trimming cost V 2 bases and J 6 bases, with 17 bases left between them.

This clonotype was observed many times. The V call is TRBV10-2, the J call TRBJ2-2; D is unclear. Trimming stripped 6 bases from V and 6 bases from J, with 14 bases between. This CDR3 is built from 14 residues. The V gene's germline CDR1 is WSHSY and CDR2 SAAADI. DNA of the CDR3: TGCGCCAGCAGAAGCCCTCTCGTCTCCGGGGAGCTGTTTTTT. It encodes CASRSPLVSGELFF.

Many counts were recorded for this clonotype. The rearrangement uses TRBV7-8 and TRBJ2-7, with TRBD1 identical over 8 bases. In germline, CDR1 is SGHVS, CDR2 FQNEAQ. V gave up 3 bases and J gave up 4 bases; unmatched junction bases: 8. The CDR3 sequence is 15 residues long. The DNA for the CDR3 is TGTGCCAGCAGCTTGGAGACAGGGGCCTTTTACGAGCAGTACTTC. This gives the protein CASSLETGAFYEQYF.

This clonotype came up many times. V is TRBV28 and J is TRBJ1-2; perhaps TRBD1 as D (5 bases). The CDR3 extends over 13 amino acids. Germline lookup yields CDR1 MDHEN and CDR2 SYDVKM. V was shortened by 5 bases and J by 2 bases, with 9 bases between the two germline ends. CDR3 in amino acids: CASSPGRNYGYTF. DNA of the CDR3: TGTGCCAGCAGTCCGGGGCGCAACTATGGCTACACCTTC.

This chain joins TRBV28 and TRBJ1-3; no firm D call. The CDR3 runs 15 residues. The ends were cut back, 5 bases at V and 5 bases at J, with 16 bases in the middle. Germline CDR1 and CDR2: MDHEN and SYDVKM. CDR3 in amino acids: CASSPSDGGRNTIYF. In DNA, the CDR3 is TGTGCCAGCAGTCCCTCGGACGGAGGAAGAAACACCATATATTTT.

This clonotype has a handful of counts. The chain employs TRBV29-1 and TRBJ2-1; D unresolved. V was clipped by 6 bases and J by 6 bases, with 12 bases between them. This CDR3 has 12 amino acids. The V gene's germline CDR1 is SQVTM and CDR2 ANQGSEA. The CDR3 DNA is TGCAGCGTCGCTAGGACGGTCAATGAGCAGTTCTTC. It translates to CSVARTVNEQFF.

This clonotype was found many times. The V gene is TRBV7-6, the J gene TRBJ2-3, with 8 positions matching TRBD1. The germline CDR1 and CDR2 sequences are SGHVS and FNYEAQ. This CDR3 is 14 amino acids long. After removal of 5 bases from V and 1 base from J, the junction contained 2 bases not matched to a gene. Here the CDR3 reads CASSRGQGTDTQYF. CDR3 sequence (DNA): TGTGCCAGCAGCCGGGGACAGGGCACAGATACGCAGTATTTT.

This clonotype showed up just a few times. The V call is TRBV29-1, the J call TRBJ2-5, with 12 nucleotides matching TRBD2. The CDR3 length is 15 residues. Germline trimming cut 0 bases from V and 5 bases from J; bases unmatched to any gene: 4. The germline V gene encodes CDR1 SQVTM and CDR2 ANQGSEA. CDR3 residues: CSVEDGLAGKETQYF. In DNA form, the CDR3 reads TGCAGCGTTGAAGATGGACTAGCGGGAAAGGAGACCCAGTACTTC.

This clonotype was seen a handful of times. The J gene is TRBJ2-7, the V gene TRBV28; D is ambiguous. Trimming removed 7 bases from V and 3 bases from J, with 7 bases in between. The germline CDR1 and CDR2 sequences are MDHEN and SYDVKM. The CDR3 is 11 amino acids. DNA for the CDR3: TGTGCCAGCAATTCCGACTACGAGCAGTACTTC. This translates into CASNSDYEQYF.

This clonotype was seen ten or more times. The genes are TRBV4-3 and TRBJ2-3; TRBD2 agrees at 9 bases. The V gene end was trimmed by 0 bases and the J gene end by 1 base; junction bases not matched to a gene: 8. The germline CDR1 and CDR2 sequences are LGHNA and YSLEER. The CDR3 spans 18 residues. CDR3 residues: CASSQEYFAGGGTDTQYF. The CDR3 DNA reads TGCGCCAGCAGCCAAGAATATTTCGCGGGAGGGGGCACAGATACGCAGTATTTT.

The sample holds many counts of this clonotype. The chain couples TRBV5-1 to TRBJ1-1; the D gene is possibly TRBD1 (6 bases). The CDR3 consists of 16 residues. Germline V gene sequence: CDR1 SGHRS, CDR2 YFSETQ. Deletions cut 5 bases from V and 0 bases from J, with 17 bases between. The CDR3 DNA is TGCGCCAGCAGGGGACTGGACAGCACTATGAACACTGAAGCTTTCTTT. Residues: CASRGLDSTMNTEAFF.

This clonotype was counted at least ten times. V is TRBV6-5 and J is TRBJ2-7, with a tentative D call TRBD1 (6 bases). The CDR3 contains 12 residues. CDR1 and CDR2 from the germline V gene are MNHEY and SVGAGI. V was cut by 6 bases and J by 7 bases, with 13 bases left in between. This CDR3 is CASSYRVGEQYF. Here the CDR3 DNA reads TGTGCCAGCAGCTACAGGGTGGGGGAGCAGTACTTC.

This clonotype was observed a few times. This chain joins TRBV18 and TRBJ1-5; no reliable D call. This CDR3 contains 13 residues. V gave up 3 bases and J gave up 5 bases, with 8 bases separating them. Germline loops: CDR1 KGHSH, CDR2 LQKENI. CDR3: CASSPGRDQPQHF. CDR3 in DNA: TGTGCCAGCTCACCCGGTAGGGATCAGCCCCAGCATTTT.